These 14 T cell receptor beta chains share one sample of origin, sequenced in a study of shared clonotypes between healthy human individuals. Here immunoSEQ multiplex PCR was the method, and the copy in TCRdb shows in-frame clones only, minus some. The sample gives over 2 million clones, about 95% of which show up once; roughly 0.13% is in the top ten. Specimen: naive CD4+ T cells sorted from blood. Subset of the sample: CD45RA+ positively selected. Receptors were obtained from a man between 18 and 29 years old in good health.

The V call is TRBV5-4, the J call TRBJ2-1, with 8 positions matching TRBD2. Unmatched junction bases numbered 6, after V lost 3 bases and J lost 1 base. The CDR3 runs 16 residues. The germline gives CDR1 SGHNT, CDR2 YYREEE (reference sequence). The CDR3 coding sequence is TGTGCCAGCAGCTCCGCGGGGGGCGCTTCCTACAATGAGCAGTTCTTC. Residues: CASSSAGGASYNEQFF.

The gene calls are TRBV10-3 and TRBJ1-1; TRBD1 matches at 9 bases. Trimming took 9 bases from V and 5 from J; bases not matched to a gene: 4. The CDR3 loop spans 12 amino acids. CDR1 ENHRY and CDR2 SYGVKD come from the germline V gene. Here the CDR3 DNA reads TGTGCCATAGGACAGGGGCCAACTGAAGCTTTCTTT. Its protein is CAIGQGPTEAFF.

J is TRBJ2-2 and V is TRBV6-6; D not resolved. CDR3 size: 12 residues. The V and J ends lost 7 bases and 6 bases respectively, with 9 bases between them. From germline, CDR1 is MNHNY and CDR2 SVGAGI (reference sequence). The CDR3 sequence is CASTYDAGELFF. The CDR3 bases are TGTGCCAGCACCTACGATGCCGGGGAGCTGTTTTTT.

This chain links TRBV5-6 with TRBJ1-2, with a weak D call TRBD1 (5 bases). CDR3 length: 15 amino acids. CDR1 is SGHDT and CDR2 is YYEEEE in the germline V gene. V was trimmed by 4 bases and J by 6 bases, leaving 19 bases between them. The CDR3 DNA sequence: TGTGCCAGCAGCGGGCCCCCGGTGGAGGGGCATGGCTACACCTTC. This gives the protein CASSGPPVEGHGYTF.

This clone was recorded once. The chain couples TRBV14 to TRBJ1-4; tentative D call: TRBD1 (5 bases). The CDR3 loop spans 13 amino acids. Germline lookup yields CDR1 SGHDN and CDR2 FVKESK. Between the trimmed V and J ends, which lost 1 base and 10 bases, there was a span of 10 bases. CDR3 sequence reads: CASSQVPGGKLFF. The CDR3 DNA reads TGTGCCAGCAGCCAAGTCCCGGGGGGAAAACTGTTTTTT. Full variable domain (rest looked up from reference TRBV14 and TRBJ1-4): EAGVTQFPSHSVIEKGQTVTLRCDPISGHDNLYWYRRVMGKEIKFLLHFVKESKQDESGMPNNRFLAERTGGTYSTLKVQPAELEDSGVYFCASSQVPGGKLFFGSGTQLSVL.

This CDR3 is CASKLAGGPMETQYF. CDR3 in DNA: TGTGCCAGTAAACTAGCGGGGGGGCCGATGGAGACCCAGTACTTC. This chain uses TRBV19 with TRBJ2-5; 13 bases map to TRBD2. The CDR3 is made up of 15 amino acids. Trimming cost V 7 bases and J 5 bases; bases outside gene matches: 7. Germline CDR1 and CDR2: LNHDA and SQIVND (reference sequence).

This chain links TRBV7-2 with TRBJ2-3; D may be TRBD2 (6 bases). The CDR3 is 13 amino acids. Germline V gives CDR1 SGHTA, CDR2 FQGNSA. V lost 2 bases and J lost 6, with 9 bases in between. The CDR3 sequence: CASSLQAGDTQYF. The DNA of the CDR3 is TGTGCCAGCAGCTTACAAGCGGGTGATACGCAGTATTTT. Drawing the rest from reference TRBV7-2 and TRBJ2-3, the complete variable domain is GAGVSQSPSNKVTEKGKDVELRCDPISGHTALYWYRQSLGQGLEFLIYFQGNSAPDKSGLPSDRFSAERTGGSVSTLTIQRTQQEDSAVYLCASSLQAGDTQYFGPGTRLTVL.

J is TRBJ1-5 and V is TRBV5-1, with unresolved D. Looked up from germline, CDR1 is SGHRS and CDR2 is YFSETQ. Trimming cost V 3 bases and J 3 bases, with 7 bases left between them. The CDR3 spans 13 residues. DNA for the CDR3: TGCGCCAGCAGCTACGGACTCAATCAGCCCCAGCATTTT. Translation gives CASSYGLNQPQHF.

The rearrangement joins TRBV7-2 to TRBJ2-1, with TRBD1 matching over 8 bases. This CDR3 is built from 13 residues. The germline gives CDR1 SGHTA, CDR2 FQGNSA. Trimming removed 5 bases from V and 5 bases from J; junction bases left unmatched: 2. CDR3 loop: CASSTDRDNEQFF. As DNA, the CDR3 is TGTGCCAGCAGCACGGACAGGGACAATGAGCAGTTCTTC.

This chain's CDR3 is CASRATATYEQYF. The CDR3, as DNA: TGTGCCAGCAGGGCTACAGCGACCTACGAGCAGTACTTC. The J gene is TRBJ2-7, the V gene TRBV2; D is unresolved. The CDR3 is made up of 13 amino acids. Deletions cut 6 bases from V and 2 bases from J, with 11 bases between. The V gene's germline CDR1 is SNHLY and CDR2 FYNNEI.

The rearrangement joins TRBV10-3 to TRBJ2-7; 7 bases align to TRBD1. The germline V gene encodes CDR1 ENHRY and CDR2 SYGVKD. The CDR3 spans 15 residues. Germline trimming cut 7 bases from V and 1 base from J; bases unmatched to any gene: 10. The CDR3 loop reads CAITRERQGSYEQYF. The DNA of the CDR3 is TGTGCCATCACCCGAGAGAGACAGGGTTCCTACGAGCAGTACTTC.

V gene TRBV7-9 combines with J gene TRBJ2-1; 15 positions match TRBD2. Per germline, CDR1 SEHNR and CDR2 FQNEAQ (reference sequence). This CDR3 spans 16 amino acids. With 4 bases clipped from V and 7 bases from J, the junction kept 5 bases outside the gene matches. The CDR3 sequence: CASSYGLAGGRNEQFF. For the CDR3, the DNA is TGTGCCAGCAGCTACGGACTAGCGGGAGGGCGAAATGAGCAGTTCTTC.

The chain recombines TRBV4-1 with TRBJ2-3; 8 positions agree with TRBD1. Germline V gene sequence: CDR1 MGHRA, CDR2 YSYEKL. V lost 0 bases and J lost 2; bases outside the gene matches: 7. This CDR3 spans 17 amino acids. The CDR3: CASSQEHGTGLTDTQYF. The CDR3 DNA is TGCGCCAGCAGCCAAGAGCACGGGACAGGCCTCACAGATACGCAGTATTTT.

The chain recombines TRBV29-1 with TRBJ2-5; D tentatively fits TRBD1 or TRBD2 (5 bases each). V lost 3 bases, J lost 4 bases, and 12 bases lay in between. Looked up from germline, CDR1 is SQVTM and CDR2 is ANQGSEA. This CDR3 spans 13 amino acids. The CDR3 is CSVEKGRGETQYF. The DNA of the CDR3 is TGCAGCGTTGAGAAGGGACGAGGAGAGACCCAGTACTTC.